This T cell receptor beta chain was observed in a study of technical replicates of blood from a few donors (dated 2017 in TCRdb). In this sample, this clone turned up a few times. Its antigen is unknown. No base quality information exists; no much larger clone differs at one position. CDR1 SGHTA and CDR2 FQGNSA are derived from the germline V gene. CDR3 length: 14 amino acids, cysteine to phenylalanine. CDR3 DNA is the only sequence kept; it has 42 bases, read in frame from the first base. V gives up 5 bases and J gives up 0 bases, and the segment between their germline ends measures 8 bases. Libraries were built with the immunoSEQ multiplex PCR assay. Drawn from immuneACCESS, this table holds only the in-frame rearrangements with V and J called that TCRdb kept. Clones are partly lost; checked studies trace under half to an unresolved V gene and leave the rest unexplained. The sample profile shows about 99,000 clones; 95% of them were found once. The ten largest clonotypes hold more than 0.2% of the sample.

This receptor chain uses TRBV7-2 and TRBJ1-3; the D gene cannot be named for sure. Material: T cells isolated from PBMCs. The TCR comes from a human donor in good health. The DNA sequence is as follows: TGTGCCAGCAGCAGACAAGGCTCTGGAAACACCATATATTTT. This gives the protein CASSRQGSGNTIYF.